These T cell receptor beta chains were read from a single sample in a study of blood T cells in healthy people across ages. TCRdb reanalysed the 5' RACE reads using MiXCR and keeps one entry per CDR3 protein. The table includes roughly 2 million distinct CDR3 sequences, roughly 49% detected once. Sample: blood. Receptors were obtained from a woman in her forties in good health. The conserved cysteine and the conserved F or W are not part of the CDR3 here. The order of the fields is J gene, clone size, V gene, CDR3 protein. Not every row has a clone size; where given, it reads once, few, many or a size class.

J: TRBJ1-1
size: NA
V: TRBV12-5
CDR3: ASVLGATEAF

J: TRBJ1-2
size: NA
V: TRBV7-2
CDR3: ASSLFPTGPAGINYGYT

J: NA
size: once
V: TRBV18
CDR3: ASSPPQAQETQY

J: TRBJ1-2
size: NA
V: TRBV2
CDR3: ASSEDPGSNYGYT

J: TRBJ1-6
size: NA
V: TRBV25-1
CDR3: ASTVGGVNSPLH

J: TRBJ2-3
size: once
V: TRBV20-1
CDR3: SAPPQRRVDTQY

J: TRBJ1-4
size: NA
V: TRBV4-3
CDR3: ASSRGQGNERLF

J: TRBJ2-1
size: NA
V: TRBV7-2
CDR3: ASSPWTSPNEQF

J: TRBJ1-4
size: NA
V: TRBV7-2
CDR3: ASSLVGVSGLF

J: TRBJ2-1
size: NA
V: TRBV15
CDR3: ATSRDTTSGPYNEQF

J: TRBJ2-2
size: once
V: TRBV5-1
CDR3: ASSPYGRANTGELF

J: TRBJ2-1
size: NA
V: TRBV12-3/TRBV12-4
CDR3: ASSQLPESSYNEQF

J: TRBJ2-1
size: NA
V: TRBV7-8
CDR3: ASSLGGAGAYNEQF

J: TRBJ2-1
size: few
V: TRBV7-2
CDR3: ASSFIYEAFSYNEQF

J: TRBJ2-1
size: NA
V: TRBV5-4
CDR3: ASSSTQGEQF

J: NA
size: NA
V: TRBV7-7
CDR3: ASSLAPMYEQY

J: TRBJ2-1
size: NA
V: TRBV14
CDR3: ASSRGTGCGGEQF

J: TRBJ2-5
size: NA
V: TRBV13
CDR3: ASSVQGGPHNEQY

J: TRBJ1-1
size: NA
V: TRBV7-2
CDR3: ASSFFLSPEAF

J: TRBJ1-5
size: few
V: TRBV5-1
CDR3: ASSLGSQMGQPQH

J: TRBJ1-4
size: once
V: TRBV12-3/TRBV12-4
CDR3: ASSFFRRVEKLF

J: TRBJ1-6
size: few
V: TRBV20-1
CDR3: SARDRGDPYNSPLH

J: TRBJ2-7
size: few
V: TRBV25-1
CDR3: ASSEPTSGGPLGEQY

J: TRBJ1-2
size: NA
V: TRBV7-8
CDR3: VSSPDNRARGYT

J: TRBJ2-7
size: few
V: TRBV20-1
CDR3: SAETGQGYEQY

J: TRBJ1-4
size: NA
V: TRBV4-1
CDR3: ASSPHRGAGLDEKLF

J: NA
size: few
V: TRBV11-2
CDR3: ASSLVMGPGRGEQY